This entry lists 20 T cell receptor beta chains sequenced from one sample in a study of spatial heterogeneity in lung cancer. Via MiXCR, TCRdb re-called the 5' RACE reads, giving one row per CDR3 protein. The repertoire holds roughly 25,000 distinct CDR3 sequences, roughly 4.5% seen once, with around 5.2% in the top ten. Sample time point: sample taken at primary tumor resection. Unsorted whole RNA of tumor, nontumor lung or frozen PBMC was sequenced. Sequencing was performed on PBMCs, taken at surgery. These receptors all come from a male donor with early-stage non-small cell lung cancer.

This clonotype came up many times. The chain is built from TRBV29-1 and TRBJ2-7; TRBD1 matches 9 bases. J lost 6 bases, V lost 5 bases, and 11 bases had no gene match. Germline V lookup: CDR1 SQVTM, CDR2 ANQGSEA. There are 14 residues in the CDR3. CDR3 nucleotides: TGCAGCGTTACTGCGGGACAGGGTTTCGGCGAGCAGTACTTC. It yields the protein CSVTAGQGFGEQYF.

This clonotype was seen repeatedly, ten times or more. The CDR3 region is CASSRRLATNNEQFF. As DNA, the CDR3 is TGTGCCAGCAGCCGGAGACTAGCGACCAACAATGAGCAGTTCTTC. The chain couples TRBV7-2 to TRBJ2-1; 8 bases fit TRBD2. Germline V gene data show CDR1 as SGHTA and CDR2 as FQGNSA. CDR3 size: 15 residues. V dropped 5 bases and J dropped 5; count of bases not matched to a gene: 8.

The chain is built from TRBV12-3 or TRBV12-4 and TRBJ2-1, with a weak D call TRBD2 (6 bases). The CDR3 has 14 amino acids. V lost 6 bases, J lost 9 bases, and 18 bases lay in between. The chain's CDR3 is CASSHRRPGGEQFF. The CDR3, as DNA: TGTGCCAGCAGCCACCGCCGACCCGGGGGTGAGCAGTTCTTC.

Ten or more counts support this clonotype. V and J are TRBV7-2 and TRBJ2-3; D is undetermined. The ends were cut back, 0 bases at V and 3 bases at J, with 4 bases in the middle. Looked up from germline, CDR1 is SGHTA and CDR2 is FQGNSA. The CDR3 covers 13 residues. Here the CDR3 DNA reads TGTGCCAGCAGCTTAGCCAGGACAGATACGCAGTATTTT. Residues: CASSLARTDTQYF.

The sample holds many counts of this clonotype. The genes are TRBV12-3 or TRBV12-4 and TRBJ1-6; TRBD1 is a possible D gene (6 bases). The CDR3 has 14 residues. The ends were cut back, 3 bases at V and 6 bases at J, with 9 bases in the middle. In DNA form, the CDR3 reads TGTGCCAGCAGTTTGGGCAGGGGTAATTCACCCCTCCACTTT. Translated: CASSLGRGNSPLHF.

The table lists this clonotype with many counts. The chain uses TRBV7-2 and TRBJ2-5; 8 bases are a match to TRBD1. J gave up 14 bases and V 4 bases, and 9 bases lay outside the gene matches. Germline CDR1 reads SGHTA; CDR2 reads FQGNSA. The CDR3 sequence is 12 residues long. CDR3 region: CASSYQGARDYF. CDR3 coding DNA: TGTGCCAGCAGCTACCAGGGGGCCCGGGACTACTTC.

This clonotype was counted ten times or more. The chain links TRBV28 to TRBJ1-2; D is undetermined. Germline lookup yields CDR1 MDHEN and CDR2 SYDVKM. The V and J ends lost 2 bases and 4 bases respectively, with 5 bases between them. The CDR3 runs 12 residues. CDR3 region: CASSLGSYGYTF. CDR3 DNA sequence: TGTGCCAGCAGTTTAGGCAGCTATGGCTACACCTTC.

The sample holds a few counts of this clonotype. This chain joins TRBV27 and TRBJ2-1; D could derive from TRBD1 or TRBD2 (5 bases each). This CDR3 spans 14 amino acids. Germline CDR1 reads MNHEY; CDR2 reads SMNVEV (reference sequence). Trimming took 3 bases from V and 7 from J, leaving 13 bases between them. CDR3 sequence (DNA): TGTGCCAGCAGTTTGGGGCTAGCCCTTAATGAGCAGTTCTTC. Protein product: CASSLGLALNEQFF.

In this sample, this clonotype turned up many times. This chain joins TRBV3-1 and TRBJ2-7; no clear D gene. The CDR3 sequence is 15 residues long. Germline V gene lookup returns CDR1 LGHDT and CDR2 YNNKEL (reference sequence). Between the trimmed V and J ends, which lost 1 base and 6 bases, there was a span of 16 bases. This CDR3 is CASSQVLGAGSEQYF. The CDR3, as DNA: TGTGCCAGCAGCCAAGTTCTAGGTGCAGGAAGCGAGCAGTACTTC.

This clonotype occurred many times. The CDR3 loop is CAISDGRRNEQFF. The CDR3 nucleotides are TGTGCCATCAGTGATGGTAGGCGGAATGAGCAGTTCTTC. The chain has TRBV10-3 and TRBJ2-1; no definite D call. This CDR3 has 13 residues. The germline gives CDR1 ENHRY, CDR2 SYGVKD. V shed 3 bases and J shed 7 bases, with 10 bases lying between them.

This clonotype was found many times. The chain combines TRBV28 with TRBJ1-5; D is uncertain. V lost 3 bases, J lost 9 bases, and 12 bases lay in between. The CDR3 totals 13 residues. Germline CDR1 reads MDHEN; CDR2 reads SYDVKM. In nucleotides, the CDR3 is TGTGCCAGCAGTTTCCCCTCAATACGGCCCCAGCATTTT. Amino acid sequence: CASSFPSIRPQHF.

Ten or more counts support this clonotype. The chain links TRBV7-9 to TRBJ2-2, with D possibly TRBD1 on 6 matching bases. Germline V gene data show CDR1 as SEHNR and CDR2 as FQNEAQ (reference sequence). V gave up 4 bases and J gave up 9 bases, with 9 bases separating them. The CDR3 covers 12 residues. CDR3 residues: CASSSQGWELFF. CDR3 coding DNA: TGTGCCAGCAGCTCACAGGGATGGGAGCTGTTTTTT.

At least ten counts were recorded for this clonotype. The V call is TRBV2, the J call TRBJ1-1; no reliable D call. The V end was cut by 0 bases, the J end by 3 bases, with 11 bases between. This CDR3 contains 15 residues. The germline V gene has CDR1 SNHLY and CDR2 FYNNEI. CDR3 amino acids: CASSEAPRHDTEAFF. CDR3 coding DNA: TGTGCCAGCAGTGAAGCACCGAGACATGACACTGAAGCTTTCTTT.

This clonotype showed up many times. The chain recombines TRBV12-3 or TRBV12-4 with TRBJ2-7; a weak D match, TRBD2 (5 bases). The CDR3 covers 14 residues. V lost 4 bases and J lost 7, with 17 bases in between. The CDR3 loop is CASSSGLNPWEQYF. The CDR3 region has the DNA TGTGCCAGCAGTTCCGGACTGAACCCTTGGGAGCAGTACTTC.

There are many counts of this clonotype. The J gene is TRBJ2-2, the V gene TRBV12-3 or TRBV12-4; TRBD2 matches 16 bases. The CDR3 loop spans 18 amino acids. The V and J ends lost 5 bases and 7 bases, in that order; junction bases with no gene match: 10. This CDR3 is CASSIGTSGRAGSGELFF. The CDR3, as DNA: TGTGCCAGCAGTATCGGGACTAGCGGGAGGGCCGGGAGCGGGGAGCTGTTTTTT.

This clonotype was detected ten times or more. The V and J genes are TRBV6-1 and TRBJ1-5, with TRBD1 matching 7 bases. V lost 1 base to trimming and J lost 3 bases; unmatched junction nucleotides: 3. The CDR3 loop spans 15 amino acids. CDR1 and CDR2 from the germline V gene are MNHNS and SASEGT. The CDR3 loop is CASSEGGQFNQPQHF. CDR3 nucleotides: TGTGCCAGCAGTGAAGGGGGACAGTTCAATCAGCCCCAGCATTTT.

This clonotype has at least ten counts. The chain recombines TRBV10-3 with TRBJ2-7; TRBD2 agrees at 11 bases. V shed 10 bases and J 0 bases; nucleotides not matched to a gene: 2. The CDR3 extends over 13 amino acids. CDR1 is ENHRY and CDR2 is SYGVKD in the germline V gene. The CDR3 coding sequence is TGTGCCACTGGGACTAGCGGCTCCTACGAGCAGTACTTC. Its protein product is CATGTSGSYEQYF.

The rearrangement links TRBV16 to TRBJ2-7; D is unclear. V lost 3 bases and J lost 0, with 9 bases in between. CDR3 length: 14 amino acids. Germline V gives CDR1 KGHSY, CDR2 FQNENV. This CDR3 reads CASSHERTSYEQYF. In DNA, the CDR3 is TGTGCCAGCAGCCACGAACGTACCTCCTACGAGCAGTACTTC. Based on the CDR3 plus reference TRBV16 and TRBJ2-7, the full variable domain is GEEVAQTPKHLVRGEGQKAKLYCAPIKGHSYVFWYQQVLKNEFKFLISFQNENVFDETGMPKERFSAKCLPNSPCSLEIQATKLEDSAVYFCASSHERTSYEQYFGPGTRLTVT.

This clonotype was detected only a few times. The chain joins TRBV6-5 to TRBJ2-7; 8 bases are a match to TRBD1. The CDR3 contains 15 residues. J gave up 4 bases and V 5 bases, and 10 bases lay outside the gene matches. CDR1 and CDR2 from the germline V gene are MNHEY and SVGAGI. The CDR3 DNA reads as TGTGCCAGCAGTCCTCCGGGACAGGAGAAATACGAGCAGTACTTC. Translation: CASSPPGQEKYEQYF.

Ten or more counts support this clonotype. The chain carries TRBV28 and TRBJ2-1, with TRBD2 matching 7 bases. Germline V gene lookup returns CDR1 MDHEN and CDR2 SYDVKM. The CDR3 loop spans 13 amino acids. J was trimmed by 12 bases and V by 6 bases; bases with no gene match: 11. This chain's CDR3 is CASSEPAKRGQFF. DNA for the CDR3: TGTGCCAGCAGCGAGCCAGCTAAGCGGGGGCAGTTCTTC.